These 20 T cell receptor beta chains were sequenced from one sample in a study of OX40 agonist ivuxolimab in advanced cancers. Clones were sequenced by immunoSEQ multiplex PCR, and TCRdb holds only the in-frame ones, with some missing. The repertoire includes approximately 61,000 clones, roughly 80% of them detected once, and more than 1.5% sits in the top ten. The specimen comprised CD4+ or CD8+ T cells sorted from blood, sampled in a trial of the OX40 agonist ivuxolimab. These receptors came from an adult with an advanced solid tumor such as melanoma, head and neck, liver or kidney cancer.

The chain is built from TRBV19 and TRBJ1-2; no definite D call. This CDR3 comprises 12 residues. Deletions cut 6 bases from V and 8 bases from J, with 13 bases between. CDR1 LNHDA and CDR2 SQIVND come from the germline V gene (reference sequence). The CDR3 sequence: CASRWKSGGYTF. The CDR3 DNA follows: TGTGCCAGTAGGTGGAAGTCCGGGGGCTACACCTTC.

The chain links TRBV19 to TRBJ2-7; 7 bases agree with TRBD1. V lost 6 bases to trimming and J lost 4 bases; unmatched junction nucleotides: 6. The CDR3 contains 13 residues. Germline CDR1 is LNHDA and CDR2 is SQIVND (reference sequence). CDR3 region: CASSPGQEYEQYF. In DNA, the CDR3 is TGTGCCAGTAGCCCCGGACAGGAGTACGAGCAGTACTTC. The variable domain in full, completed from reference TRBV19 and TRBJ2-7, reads DGGITQSPKYLFRKEGQNVTLSCEQNLNHDAMYWYRQDPGQGLRLIYYSQIVNDFQKGDIAEGYSVSREKKESFPLTVTSAQKNPTAFYLCASSPGQEYEQYFGPGTRLTVT.

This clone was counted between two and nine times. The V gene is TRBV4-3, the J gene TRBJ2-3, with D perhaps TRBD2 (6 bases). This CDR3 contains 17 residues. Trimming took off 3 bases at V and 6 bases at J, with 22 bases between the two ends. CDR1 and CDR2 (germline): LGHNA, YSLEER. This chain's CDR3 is CASSHGSPTSGGDTQYF. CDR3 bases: TGCGCCAGCAGCCACGGGTCCCCCACCTCTGGAGGGGATACGCAGTATTTT.

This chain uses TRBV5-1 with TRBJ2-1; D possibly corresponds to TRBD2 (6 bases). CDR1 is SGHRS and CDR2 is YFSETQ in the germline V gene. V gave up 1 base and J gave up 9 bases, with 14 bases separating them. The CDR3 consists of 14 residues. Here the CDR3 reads CASSLYPGDIEQFF. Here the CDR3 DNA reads TGCGCCAGCAGCTTGTATCCGGGAGATATTGAGCAGTTCTTC.

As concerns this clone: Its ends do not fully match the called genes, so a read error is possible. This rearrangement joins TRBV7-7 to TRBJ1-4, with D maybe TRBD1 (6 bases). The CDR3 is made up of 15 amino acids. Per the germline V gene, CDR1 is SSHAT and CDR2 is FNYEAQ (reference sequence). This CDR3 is CASSQRGDFNEKLFF. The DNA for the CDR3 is TGTGCTAGCAGCCAAAGGGGGGACTTTAATGAAAAACTGTTTTTT.

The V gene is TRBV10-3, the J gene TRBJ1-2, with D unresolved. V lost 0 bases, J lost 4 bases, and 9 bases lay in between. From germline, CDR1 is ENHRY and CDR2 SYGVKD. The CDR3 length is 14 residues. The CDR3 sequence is CAISESPAAYGYTF. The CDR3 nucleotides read TGTGCCATCAGTGAGTCTCCGGCTGCCTATGGCTACACCTTC.

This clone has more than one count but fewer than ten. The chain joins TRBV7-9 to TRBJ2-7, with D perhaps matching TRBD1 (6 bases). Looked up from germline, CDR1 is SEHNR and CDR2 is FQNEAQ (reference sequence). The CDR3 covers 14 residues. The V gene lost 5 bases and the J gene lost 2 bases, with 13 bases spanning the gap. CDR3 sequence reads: CASSPQGTAYEQYV. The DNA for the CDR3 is TGTGCCAGCAGCCCCCAGGGGACCGCCTACGAGCAGTACGTC.

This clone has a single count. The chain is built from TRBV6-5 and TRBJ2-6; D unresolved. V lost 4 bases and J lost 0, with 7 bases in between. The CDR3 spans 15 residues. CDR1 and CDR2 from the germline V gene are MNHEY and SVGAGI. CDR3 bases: TGTGCCAGCAGTTCCGTTAGCTCTGGGGCCAACGTCCTGACTTTC. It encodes CASSSVSSGANVLTF.

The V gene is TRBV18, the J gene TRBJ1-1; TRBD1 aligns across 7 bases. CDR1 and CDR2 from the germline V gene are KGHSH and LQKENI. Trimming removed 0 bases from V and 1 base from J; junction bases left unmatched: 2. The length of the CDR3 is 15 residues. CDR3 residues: CASSPPNRGNTEAFF. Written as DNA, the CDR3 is TGTGCCAGCTCACCACCGAACAGGGGGAACACTGAAGCTTTCTTT.

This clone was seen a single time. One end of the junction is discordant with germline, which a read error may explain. CDR3 sequence (DNA): TGTGCCACCAGTCCACGAGCAACTAATGAAAAACTGTTTTTT. Translation gives CATSPRATNEKLFF. This rearrangement joins TRBV27 to TRBJ1-4; D gene uncertain. CDR1 MNHEY and CDR2 SMNVEV come from the germline V gene (reference sequence). This CDR3 contains 14 residues.

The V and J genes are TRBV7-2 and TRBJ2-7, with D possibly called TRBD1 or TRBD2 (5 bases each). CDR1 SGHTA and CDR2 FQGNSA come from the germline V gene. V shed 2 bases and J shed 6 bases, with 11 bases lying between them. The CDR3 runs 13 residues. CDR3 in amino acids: CASSLNPGTEQYF. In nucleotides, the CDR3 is TGTGCCAGCAGCTTAAATCCAGGGACCGAGCAGTACTTC. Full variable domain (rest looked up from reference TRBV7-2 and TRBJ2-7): GAGVSQSPSNKVTEKGKDVELRCDPISGHTALYWYRQSLGQGLEFLIYFQGNSAPDKSGLPSDRFSAERTGGSVSTLTIQRTQQEDSAVYLCASSLNPGTEQYFGPGTRLTVT.

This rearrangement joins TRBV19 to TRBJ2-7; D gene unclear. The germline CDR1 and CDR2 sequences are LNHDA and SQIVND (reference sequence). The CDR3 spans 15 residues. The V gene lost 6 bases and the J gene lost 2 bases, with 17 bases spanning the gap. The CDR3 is CASRPSATEPYEQYF. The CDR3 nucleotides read TGTGCCAGTAGGCCTTCTGCCACAGAACCCTACGAGCAGTACTTC.

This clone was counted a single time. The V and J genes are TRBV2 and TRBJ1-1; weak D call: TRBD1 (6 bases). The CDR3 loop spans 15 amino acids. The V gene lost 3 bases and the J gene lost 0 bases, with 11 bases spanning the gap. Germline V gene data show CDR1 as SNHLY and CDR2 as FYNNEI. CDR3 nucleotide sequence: TGTGCCAGCAGTGATTTGGACAGAATGAACACTGAAGCTTTCTTT. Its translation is CASSDLDRMNTEAFF.

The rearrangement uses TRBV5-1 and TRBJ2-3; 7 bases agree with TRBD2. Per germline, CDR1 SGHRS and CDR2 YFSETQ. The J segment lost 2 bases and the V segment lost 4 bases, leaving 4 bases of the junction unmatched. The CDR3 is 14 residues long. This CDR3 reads CASSLGTITDTQYF. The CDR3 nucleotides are TGCGCCAGCAGCCTGGGGACTATCACAGATACGCAGTATTTT.

The CDR3 here is CASSEVWAKEQFF. CDR3 sequence (DNA): TGTGCCAGCAGTGAAGTTTGGGCTAAGGAGCAGTTCTTC. The chain is built from TRBV6-1 and TRBJ2-1; D ambiguous. Looked up from germline, CDR1 is MNHNS and CDR2 is SASEGT. V was pared by 1 base and J by 10 bases, with 11 bases between. CDR3 size: 13 residues.

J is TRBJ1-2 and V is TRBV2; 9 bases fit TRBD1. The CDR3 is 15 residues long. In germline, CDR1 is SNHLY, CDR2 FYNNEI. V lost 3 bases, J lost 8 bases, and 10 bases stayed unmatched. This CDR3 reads CASSDGNRGRGGYTF. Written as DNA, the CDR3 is TGTGCCAGCAGTGATGGGAACAGGGGGCGCGGAGGCTACACCTTC.

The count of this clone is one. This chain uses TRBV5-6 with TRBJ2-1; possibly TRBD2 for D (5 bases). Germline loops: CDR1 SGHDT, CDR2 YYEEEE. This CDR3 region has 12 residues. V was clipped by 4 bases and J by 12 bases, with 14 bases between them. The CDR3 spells CASSDGPRGQFF. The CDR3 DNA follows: TGTGCCAGCAGCGACGGGCCTCGGGGGCAGTTCTTC.

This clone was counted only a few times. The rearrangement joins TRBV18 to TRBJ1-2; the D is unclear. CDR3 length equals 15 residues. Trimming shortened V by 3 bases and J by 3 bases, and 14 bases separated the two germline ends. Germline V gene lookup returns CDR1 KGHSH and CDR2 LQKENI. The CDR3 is CASSPTRGKHYGYTF. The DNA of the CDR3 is TGTGCCAGCTCACCTACCAGAGGGAAGCACTATGGCTACACCTTC.

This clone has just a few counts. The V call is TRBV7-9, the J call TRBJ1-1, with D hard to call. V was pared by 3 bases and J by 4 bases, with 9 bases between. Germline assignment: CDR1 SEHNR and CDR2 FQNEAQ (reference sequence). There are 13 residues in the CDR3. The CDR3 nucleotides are TGTGCCAGCAGCTTTAGTGGGTTCACTGAAGCTTTCTTT. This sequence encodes CASSFSGFTEAFF.

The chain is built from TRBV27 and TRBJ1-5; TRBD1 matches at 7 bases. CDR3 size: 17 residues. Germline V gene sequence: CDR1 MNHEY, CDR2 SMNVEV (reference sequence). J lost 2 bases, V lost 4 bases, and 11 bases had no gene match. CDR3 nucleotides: TGTGCCAGCAGTTACGCCCCAGGGGGGGCTGGCAATCAGCCCCAGCATTTT. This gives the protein CASSYAPGGAGNQPQHF.